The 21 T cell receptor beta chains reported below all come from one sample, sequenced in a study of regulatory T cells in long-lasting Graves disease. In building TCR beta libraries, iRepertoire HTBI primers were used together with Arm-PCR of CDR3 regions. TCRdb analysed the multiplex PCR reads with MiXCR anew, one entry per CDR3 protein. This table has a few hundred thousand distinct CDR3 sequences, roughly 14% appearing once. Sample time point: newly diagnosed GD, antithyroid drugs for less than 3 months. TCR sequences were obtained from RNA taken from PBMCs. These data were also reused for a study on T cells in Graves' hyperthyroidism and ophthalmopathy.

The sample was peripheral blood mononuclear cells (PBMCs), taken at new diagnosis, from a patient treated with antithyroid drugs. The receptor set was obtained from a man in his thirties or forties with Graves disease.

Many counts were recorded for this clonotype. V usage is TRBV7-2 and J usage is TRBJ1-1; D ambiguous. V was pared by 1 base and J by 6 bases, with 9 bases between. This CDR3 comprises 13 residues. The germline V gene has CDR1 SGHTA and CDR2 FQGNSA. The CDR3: CASSLDVTSEAFF. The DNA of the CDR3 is TGTGCCAGCAGCTTAGATGTGACGTCTGAAGCTTTCTTT.

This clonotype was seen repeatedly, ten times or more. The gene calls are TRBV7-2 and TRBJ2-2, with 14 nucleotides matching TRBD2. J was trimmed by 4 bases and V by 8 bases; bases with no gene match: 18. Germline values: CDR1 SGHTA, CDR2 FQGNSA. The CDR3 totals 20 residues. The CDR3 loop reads CASARPGRTSGRRGTGELFF. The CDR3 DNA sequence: TGTGCCAGCGCACGCCCCGGGCGGACTAGCGGGAGGCGGGGCACCGGGGAGCTGTTTTTT.

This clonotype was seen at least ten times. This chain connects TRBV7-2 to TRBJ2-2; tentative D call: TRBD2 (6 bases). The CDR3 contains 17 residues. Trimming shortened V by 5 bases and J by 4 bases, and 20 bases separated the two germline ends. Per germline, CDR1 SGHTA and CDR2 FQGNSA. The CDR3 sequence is CASSPSVRGPVTGELFF. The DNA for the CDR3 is TGTGCCAGCAGCCCCTCGGTGCGGGGACCGGTCACCGGGGAGCTGTTTTTT.

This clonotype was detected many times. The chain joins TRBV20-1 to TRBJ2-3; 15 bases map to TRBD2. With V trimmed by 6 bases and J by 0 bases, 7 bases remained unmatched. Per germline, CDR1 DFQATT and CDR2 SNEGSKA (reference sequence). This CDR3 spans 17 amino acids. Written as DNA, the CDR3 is TGCAGTGCGTGGACTAGCGGGAGGGCCGGGAGCACAGATACGCAGTATTTT. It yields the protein CSAWTSGRAGSTDTQYF.

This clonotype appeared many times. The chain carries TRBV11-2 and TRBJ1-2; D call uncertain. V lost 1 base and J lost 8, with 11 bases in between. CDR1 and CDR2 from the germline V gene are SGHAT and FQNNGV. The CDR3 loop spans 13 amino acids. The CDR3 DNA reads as TGTGCCAGCAGCTTAGGCCCTCTTGACGGCTACACCTTC. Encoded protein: CASSLGPLDGYTF.

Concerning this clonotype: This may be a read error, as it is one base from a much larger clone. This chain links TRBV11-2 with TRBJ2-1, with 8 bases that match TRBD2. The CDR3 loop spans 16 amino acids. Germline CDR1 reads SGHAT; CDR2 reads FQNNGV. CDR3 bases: TGTGCCAGCAGCCGCGGGAGGCGTTTAACCTACAATGAGCAGCTCTTC. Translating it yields CASSRGRRLTYNEQLF.

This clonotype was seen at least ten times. This CDR3 is CASSSRGDWDEQYF. CDR3 in DNA: TGTGCCAGCAGCTCTCGGGGGGACTGGGACGAGCAGTACTTC. The chain links TRBV7-6 to TRBJ2-7, with 7 nucleotides matching TRBD2. Germline V CDR1 and CDR2: SGHVS, FNYEAQ. Germline trimming cut 4 bases from V and 5 bases from J; bases unmatched to any gene: 8. The CDR3 covers 14 residues.

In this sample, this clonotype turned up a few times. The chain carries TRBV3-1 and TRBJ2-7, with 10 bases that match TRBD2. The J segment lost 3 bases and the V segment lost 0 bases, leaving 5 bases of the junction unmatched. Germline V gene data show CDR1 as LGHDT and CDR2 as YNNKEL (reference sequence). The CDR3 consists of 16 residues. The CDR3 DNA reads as TGTGCCAGCAGCCAAGATCTGATAGCGGGGGGCTACGAGCAGTACTTC. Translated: CASSQDLIAGGYEQYF.

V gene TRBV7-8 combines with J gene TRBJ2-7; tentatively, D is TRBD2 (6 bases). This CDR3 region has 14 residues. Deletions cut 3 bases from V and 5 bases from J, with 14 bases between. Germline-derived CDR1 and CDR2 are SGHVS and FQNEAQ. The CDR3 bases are TGTGCCAGCAGCTTGGAGGGGCTGTTCCACGAGCAGTACTTC. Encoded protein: CASSLEGLFHEQYF.

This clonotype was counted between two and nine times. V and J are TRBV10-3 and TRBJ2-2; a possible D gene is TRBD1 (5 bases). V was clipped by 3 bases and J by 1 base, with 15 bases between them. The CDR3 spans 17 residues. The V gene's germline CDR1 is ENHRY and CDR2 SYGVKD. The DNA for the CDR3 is TGTGCCATCAGTGACCCGAAAACAGGACAGAACACCGGGGAGCTGTTTTTT. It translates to CAISDPKTGQNTGELFF.

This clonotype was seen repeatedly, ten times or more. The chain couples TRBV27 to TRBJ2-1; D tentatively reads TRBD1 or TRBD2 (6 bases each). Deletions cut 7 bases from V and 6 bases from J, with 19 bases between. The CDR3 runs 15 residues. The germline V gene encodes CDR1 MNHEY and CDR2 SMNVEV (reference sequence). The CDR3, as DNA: TGTGCCAGCACCTTTGTAGGGGGGACTCCCAATGAGCAGTTCTTC. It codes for CASTFVGGTPNEQFF.

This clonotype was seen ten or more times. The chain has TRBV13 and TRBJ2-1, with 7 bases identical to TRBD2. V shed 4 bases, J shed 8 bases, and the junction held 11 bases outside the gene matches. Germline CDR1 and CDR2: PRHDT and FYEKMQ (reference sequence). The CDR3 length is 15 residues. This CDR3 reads CASSSTSAGRDEQFF. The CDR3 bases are TGTGCCAGCAGCTCCACCTCAGCGGGGAGGGATGAGCAGTTCTTC.

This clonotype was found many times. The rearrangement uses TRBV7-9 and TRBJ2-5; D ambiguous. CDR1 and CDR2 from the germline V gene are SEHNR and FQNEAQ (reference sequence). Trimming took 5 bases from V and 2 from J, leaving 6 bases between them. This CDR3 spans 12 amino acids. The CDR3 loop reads CASSRPQETQYF. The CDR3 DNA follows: TGTGCCAGCAGCCGCCCTCAAGAGACCCAGTACTTC.

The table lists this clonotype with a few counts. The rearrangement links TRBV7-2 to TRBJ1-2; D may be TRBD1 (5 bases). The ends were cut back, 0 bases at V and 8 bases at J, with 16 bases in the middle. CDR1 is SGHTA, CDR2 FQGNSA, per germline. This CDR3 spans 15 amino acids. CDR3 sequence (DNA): TGTGCCAGCAGCTTAGCCAGGGCTAGTAGCTCCGGCTACACCTTC. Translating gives CASSLARASSSGYTF.

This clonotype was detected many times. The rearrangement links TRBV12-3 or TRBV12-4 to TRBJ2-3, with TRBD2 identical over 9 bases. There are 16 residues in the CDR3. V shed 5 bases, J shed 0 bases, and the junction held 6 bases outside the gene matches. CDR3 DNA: TGTGCCAGCAGTGTTGGACTAGCGACAAGCACAGATACGCAGTATTTT. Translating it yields CASSVGLATSTDTQYF.

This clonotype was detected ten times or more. CDR3 nucleotide sequence: TGTGCCAGCAGCCCGTCTTACGGGGAGACCCAGTACTTC. Protein: CASSPSYGETQYF. This chain uses TRBV7-3 with TRBJ2-5; D remains ambiguous. The CDR3 has 13 residues. With 5 bases removed from V and 5 bases from J, the gap between germline ends came to 12 bases. The V gene's germline CDR1 is SGHTA and CDR2 FQGTGA. Full variable domain (rest looked up from reference TRBV7-3 and TRBJ2-5): GAGVSQTPSNKVTEKGKYVELRCDPISGHTALYWYRQSLGQGPEFLIYFQGTGAADDSGLPNDRFFAVRPEGSVSTLKIQRTERGDSAVYLCASSPSYGETQYFGPGTRLLVL.

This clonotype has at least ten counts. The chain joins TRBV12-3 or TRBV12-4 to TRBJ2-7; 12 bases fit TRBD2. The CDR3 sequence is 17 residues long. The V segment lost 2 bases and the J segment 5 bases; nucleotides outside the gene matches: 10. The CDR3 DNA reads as TGTGCCAGCAGTTTATCGGCGACTAGCGGGAGCTTTCACGAGCAGTACTTC. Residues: CASSLSATSGSFHEQYF.

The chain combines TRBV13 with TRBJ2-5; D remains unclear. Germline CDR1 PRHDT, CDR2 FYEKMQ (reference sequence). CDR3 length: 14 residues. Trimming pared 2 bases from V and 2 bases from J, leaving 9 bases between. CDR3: CASSLRRSQETQYF. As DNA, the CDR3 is TGTGCCAGCAGCTTACGACGGTCGCAAGAGACCCAGTACTTC.

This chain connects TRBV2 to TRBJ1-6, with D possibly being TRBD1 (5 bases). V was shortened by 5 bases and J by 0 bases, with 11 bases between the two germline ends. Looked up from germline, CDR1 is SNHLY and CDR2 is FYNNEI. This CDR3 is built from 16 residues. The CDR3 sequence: CASSWTRDSYNSPLHF. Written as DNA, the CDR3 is TGTGCCAGCAGTTGGACCAGGGACTCCTATAATTCACCCCTCCACTTT. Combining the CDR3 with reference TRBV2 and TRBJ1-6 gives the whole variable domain EPEVTQTPSHQVTQMGQEVILRCVPISNHLYFYWYRQILGQKVEFLVSFYNNEISEKSEIFDDQFSVERPDGSNFTLKIRSTKLEDSAMYFCASSWTRDSYNSPLHFGNGTRLTVT.

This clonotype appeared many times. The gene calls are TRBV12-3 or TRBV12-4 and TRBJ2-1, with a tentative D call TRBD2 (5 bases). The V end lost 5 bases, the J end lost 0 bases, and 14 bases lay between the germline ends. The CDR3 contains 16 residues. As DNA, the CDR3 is TGTGCCAGCAGTCCTTCGGGTGCGGGCTCCTACAATGAGCAGTTCTTC. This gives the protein CASSPSGAGSYNEQFF.

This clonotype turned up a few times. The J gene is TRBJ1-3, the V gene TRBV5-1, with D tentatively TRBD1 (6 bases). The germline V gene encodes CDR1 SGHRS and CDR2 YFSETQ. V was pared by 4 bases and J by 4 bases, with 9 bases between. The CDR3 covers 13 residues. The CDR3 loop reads CASSLGHGNTIYF. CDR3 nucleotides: TGCGCCAGCAGCCTGGGACACGGAAACACCATATATTTT.